The sequence of this T cell receptor beta chain was determined in a study of response to subunit inactivated influenza vaccine. TCRdb reprocessed the RT-PCR reads via MiXCR and lists one record per CDR3 protein. The data show almost 600,000 distinct CDR3 sequences, 12% to 15% seen once. Comments on this clonotype: Its specificity is unknown.

Study-wide results and limits: Every seasonal influenza vaccination brings in few new T cells, the authors suggested.

The CDR3 contains 15 residues. The V segment lost 5 bases and the J segment 5 bases; nucleotides outside the gene matches: 9. CDR1 is SGHTA and CDR2 is FQGTGA in the germline V gene. The sample was PBMCs from blood, taken approximately 13 days after vaccination. This chain joins TRBV7-3 and TRBJ2-1; 7 bases align to TRBD1. The clonotype was recovered from a man aged 45-65 years who received an inactivated influenza vaccine. For the CDR3, the DNA is TGTGCCAGCAGCAAACCGGGACAGTTTAACAATGAGCAGTTCTTC. It codes for CASSKPGQFNNEQFF. The complete variable domain, with remaining parts taken from reference TRBV7-3 and TRBJ2-1, reads GAGVSQTPSNKVTEKGKYVELRCDPISGHTALYWYRQSLGQGPEFLIYFQGTGAADDSGLPNDRFFAVRPEGSVSTLKIQRTERGDSAVYLCASSKPGQFNNEQFFGPGTRLTVL.